The rows below give T cell receptor beta chains drawn from one sample of a study of cytomegalovirus exposure and HLA in healthy donors. Produced via immunoSEQ multiplex PCR; TCRdb's table is partial and in-frame only. The sample yields 150,000 or so clones, 80% seen once. Sequencing used PBMCs. The receptors stem from a young man in good health and CMV-seropositive. Each CDR3 is given with its conserved first and last residue. D genes are given only for firm matches.

d_call j_call v_call cdr3_aa
TRBD1 TRBJ1-1 TRBV7-8 CASSLQQGATEAFF
. TRBJ2-3 TRBV5-1 CATNPGRRTDTQYF
. TRBJ2-7 TRBV9 CASSAGEIYEQYF
TRBD1 . TRBV6-5 CAVGLRTGGLDEQYF
. TRBJ1-4 TRBV10-3 CAISQDIATNEKLFF
. TRBJ2-5 TRBV5-1 CASSLGADQGETQYF
TRBD2 TRBJ2-7 TRBV7-8 CASSLAVPAGAEQYF
TRBD1 TRBJ1-2 TRBV28 CASRRAGGGYTF
. TRBJ2-1 TRBV5-4 CASSYPRGGGYNEQFF
. TRBJ2-1 TRBV4-2 CASSPRLEGSGYNEQFF
TRBD2 TRBJ2-7 TRBV5-4 CASSRAGGPDYEQYF
TRBD1 TRBJ2-7 TRBV27 CASSLQGALYEQYF
. TRBJ2-1 TRBV4-2 CASSQDRLTSYNEQFF
TRBD1 TRBJ2-7 TRBV28 CASSIHRGSYEQYF
. TRBJ1-5 TRBV28 CASSSYQPQHF
. TRBJ2-3 TRBV27 CASSLSRVGGTDTQYF
TRBD1 TRBJ2-6 TRBV7-3 CASSLKQGSGANVLTF
. TRBJ2-5 TRBV15 CATSRPRQEETQYF
. TRBJ2-3 TRBV2 CASSQTDTQYF
TRBD1 TRBJ2-7 TRBV6-5 CASSPPGQFFHEQHF
. TRBJ2-2 TRBV19 CASSIDHGGSTGELFF
. TRBJ2-3 TRBV5-4 CASSGRESTDTQYF
. TRBJ2-2 TRBV6-1 CASSELSFTGELFF
TRBD1 TRBJ1-1 TRBV28 CASSLSSDRGVYGTEAFF
TRBD2 TRBJ2-3 TRBV19 CASTASGSVPDTQYF
TRBD1 TRBJ2-5 TRBV6-6 CASRIRGPWETQYF
. TRBJ2-1 TRBV5-1 CASSFSGFFDEQFF
. TRBJ1-1 TRBV13 CASSPVGQGDTEAFF
TRBD2 TRBJ2-7 TRBV18 CASSLVLAGGYEQYF
. TRBJ2-7 TRBV7-3 CASSPKGSGRREQYF
. TRBJ2-7 TRBV18 CASSRYRAPEQYF
. TRBJ2-3 TRBV6-4 CASSERGTDTQYF
TRBD1 TRBJ2-7 TRBV18 CASSPEGQLDEQYF
. TRBJ1-2 TRBV29-1 CSVPTGSNYGYTF
. TRBJ1-6 TRBV2 CASKLERTGKNSPLHF
. TRBJ2-7 TRBV6-1 CASSRELTGEQYF
. TRBJ1-5 TRBV6-5 CASRQQGTNQPQHF
TRBD1 TRBJ2-7 TRBV10-3 CAISESTGDRGKQYF
TRBD2 TRBJ2-5 TRBV5-1 CASRLAGGPLETQYF
. TRBJ2-1 TRBV14 CASSGLFYNEQFF
. TRBJ2-7 TRBV7-2 CASSLGSSRGLDEQYF
TRBD2 TRBJ2-3 TRBV29-1 CSVTGGSVGADTQYF
. TRBJ1-1 TRBV27 CASSPQRGGTEAFF
. TRBJ2-1 TRBV7-3 CASSLSDRHNEQFF
. TRBJ2-7 TRBV5-1 CASKVGGRTTYEQYF
. TRBJ2-5 TRBV2 CASSEASRETQYF